Sequencing of this T cell receptor beta chain was carried out in a study of blood T cell repertoires in COVID-19. Across the whole study: PBMCs, B-cell-depleted T cells, or T cells were the source of the cDNA or gDNA that made up the material.

In the authors' workflow: Nucleated cell counts were estimated from reference gene primer amplification. Here immunoSEQ multiplex PCR was the method, and the copy in TCRdb shows in-frame clones only, minus some. The V and J calls and clone size were taken over from that table, and D and trimming were inferred from the DNA. Here the sample spans roughly 87,000 clones, roughly 86% being singletons. V was shortened by 3 bases and J by 6 bases, with 8 bases between the two germline ends. The length of the CDR3 is 13 residues. The sample consisted of peripheral blood. The chain links TRBV12-3 or TRBV12-4 to TRBJ2-2; possibly TRBD2 for D (7 bases). The sequence was collected from a human donor in a cohort sampled during active COVID-19. The CDR3 DNA is TGTGCCAGCAGTTTGGGGGGGCCCGGGGAGCTGTTTTTT. Translation gives CASSLGGPGELFF.